The 30 T cell receptor beta chains given below trace back to one sample, sequenced in a study of control samples from healthy donors and cancer patients. Measured with immunoSEQ multiplex PCR; TCRdb has only the in-frame clones, and not every one. This sample yields over 150,000 clones, of which over 85% are seen a single time; over 1.1% belongs to the top ten. The sample consisted of blood. The source of these receptors is a young man in good health.

The chain couples TRBV7-2 to TRBJ2-5, with TRBD1 matching 10 bases. The CDR3 totals 15 residues. Germline V gives CDR1 SGHTA, CDR2 FQGNSA. The V gene end was trimmed by 6 bases and the J gene end by 5 bases; junction bases not matched to a gene: 9. CDR3: CASSLAPGQGETQYF. The CDR3 coding sequence is TGTGCCAGCAGTCTCGCCCCGGGACAGGGGGAGACCCAGTACTTC.

The gene calls are TRBV28 and TRBJ1-1; 8 nucleotides match TRBD1. The germline CDR1 and CDR2 sequences are MDHEN and SYDVKM. J was trimmed by 11 bases and V by 3 bases; bases with no gene match: 8. The length of the CDR3 is 13 residues. Here the CDR3 DNA reads TGTGCCAGCAGTTTGGGTTCGCAGGGGGCCGCTTTCTTT. It is translated as CASSLGSQGAAFF. Combining the CDR3 with reference TRBV28 and TRBJ1-1 gives the whole variable domain DVKVTQSSRYLVKRTGEKVFLECVQDMDHENMFWYRQDPGLGLRLIYFSYDVKMKEKGDIPEGYSVSREKKERFSLILESASTNQTSMYLCASSLGSQGAAFFGQGTRLTVV.

The V call is TRBV6-1, the J call TRBJ2-2; D ambiguous. CDR3 length equals 14 residues. V was shortened by 3 bases and J by 1 base, with 6 bases between the two germline ends. In germline, CDR1 is MNHNS, CDR2 SASEGT. CDR3: CASSDHMNTGELFF. The CDR3 DNA reads TGTGCCAGCAGTGATCACATGAACACCGGGGAGCTGTTTTTT.

This chain links TRBV10-3 with TRBJ2-3; 8 positions agree with TRBD2. Germline V CDR1 and CDR2: ENHRY, SYGVKD. This CDR3 has 14 amino acids. J was trimmed by 4 bases and V by 3 bases; bases with no gene match: 3. The CDR3 reads CAISDGRGADTQYF. The CDR3 bases are TGTGCCATCAGTGATGGGCGGGGGGCAGATACGCAGTATTTT.

This sequence joins TRBV28 and TRBJ1-1; 10 bases fit TRBD1. Trimming removed 5 bases from V and 7 bases from J; junction bases left unmatched: 1. There are 12 residues in the CDR3. Germline V gene data show CDR1 as MDHEN and CDR2 as SYDVKM. The chain's CDR3 is CASSGTGDEAFF. CDR3 nucleotides: TGTGCCAGCAGTGGGACAGGGGATGAAGCTTTCTTT.

The CDR3 DNA reads TGTGCCACCAGCGACGCAAATTCACCCCTCCACTTT. This gives the protein CATSDANSPLHF. The rearrangement links TRBV24-1 to TRBJ1-6; the D is unclear. The CDR3 loop spans 12 amino acids. Trimming pared 7 bases from V and 7 bases from J, leaving 7 bases between. Germline V gives CDR1 KGHDR, CDR2 SFDVKD.

The V and J genes are TRBV2 and TRBJ1-2; D not resolved. The CDR3 has 13 amino acids. Germline CDR1 reads SNHLY; CDR2 reads FYNNEI. The V end lost 7 bases, the J end lost 6 bases, and 15 bases lay between the germline ends. The CDR3: CASTDDTEDGYTF. CDR3 nucleotides: TGTGCCAGCACGGACGACACCGAAGATGGCTACACCTTC.

Only one count was recorded for this clone. V is TRBV19 and J is TRBJ2-2, with TRBD2 matching over 12 bases. V shed 8 bases and J 6 bases; nucleotides not matched to a gene: 7. CDR3 length: 15 residues. The germline CDR1 and CDR2 sequences are LNHDA and SQIVND (reference sequence). CDR3 DNA: TGTGCCAGTTGCACTAGCGGGGGGCCAGCCGGGGAGCTGTTTTTT. This sequence encodes CASCTSGGPAGELFF. The full variable domain, completed using reference TRBV19 and TRBJ2-2, is DGGITQSPKYLFRKEGQNVTLSCEQNLNHDAMYWYRQDPGQGLRLIYYSQIVNDFQKGDIAEGYSVSREKKESFPLTVTSAQKNPTAFYLCASCTSGGPAGELFFGEGSRLTVL.

This clone has a single count. The chain has TRBV5-5 and TRBJ1-2, with 7 bases matching TRBD1. The J segment lost 1 base and the V segment lost 4 bases, leaving 10 bases of the junction unmatched. The CDR3 is made up of 16 amino acids. Per germline, CDR1 SGHKS and CDR2 YYEKEE (reference sequence). Here the CDR3 reads CASSPGRGGFNYGYTF. CDR3 nucleotide sequence: TGTGCCAGCAGCCCCGGCAGGGGGGGGTTTAACTATGGCTACACCTTC. Variable domain in full (rest from reference TRBV5-5 and TRBJ1-2): DAGVTQSPTHLIKTRGQQVTLRCSPISGHKSVSWYQQVLGQGPQFIFQYYEKEERGRGNFPDRFSARQFPNYSSELNVNALLLGDSALYLCASSPGRGGFNYGYTFGSGTRLTVV.

This chain uses TRBV2 with TRBJ2-1, with a tentative D call TRBD2 (5 bases). The germline CDR1 and CDR2 sequences are SNHLY and FYNNEI. CDR3 length equals 13 residues. V shed 4 bases and J shed 7 bases, with 11 bases lying between them. In DNA form, the CDR3 reads TGTGCCAGCAGTGTTGAGGGTAGGAATGAGCAGTTCTTC. This encodes CASSVEGRNEQFF. The full variable domain, with the rest looked up from reference TRBV2 and TRBJ2-1, is EPEVTQTPSHQVTQMGQEVILRCVPISNHLYFYWYRQILGQKVEFLVSFYNNEISEKSEIFDDQFSVERPDGSNFTLKIRSTKLEDSAMYFCASSVEGRNEQFFGPGTRLTVL.

V is TRBV20-1 and J is TRBJ1-1; a weak D match, TRBD1 (5 bases). This CDR3 contains 13 residues. Trimming took off 3 bases at V and 4 bases at J, with 12 bases between the two ends. CDR1 is DFQATT and CDR2 is SNEGSKA in the germline V gene (reference sequence). CDR3 in DNA: TGCAGTGCTAGTCCACAGGTGAGCACTGAAGCTTTCTTT. Translating it yields CSASPQVSTEAFF.

The rearrangement uses TRBV6-5 and TRBJ2-2; TRBD2 might be the D (7 bases). Trimming removed 7 bases from V and 0 bases from J, with 9 bases in between. CDR1 MNHEY and CDR2 SVGAGI come from the germline V gene. The CDR3 spans 14 residues. DNA for the CDR3: TGTGCCAGCACGCGGGGGCCGAACACCGGGGAGCTGTTTTTT. Protein product: CASTRGPNTGELFF.

The V gene is TRBV20-1, the J gene TRBJ1-1, with D unclear. V was trimmed by 6 bases and J by 1 base, leaving 15 bases between them. CDR3 length: 14 amino acids. Germline V CDR1 and CDR2: DFQATT, SNEGSKA (reference sequence). CDR3 in amino acids: CSASRYGGNTEAFF. CDR3 bases: TGCAGTGCCAGTCGCTACGGTGGGAACACTGAAGCTTTCTTT.

This clone has only a few counts. V gene TRBV2 combines with J gene TRBJ2-7; a weak D match, TRBD2 (6 bases). The length of the CDR3 is 15 residues. Trimming stripped 2 bases from V and 2 bases from J, with 13 bases between. The V gene's germline CDR1 is SNHLY and CDR2 FYNNEI. The CDR3 sequence: CASSEYLAATYEQYF. The CDR3 DNA is TGTGCCAGCAGTGAATATTTAGCGGCTACCTACGAGCAGTACTTC.

The chain uses TRBV7-2 and TRBJ2-7; 10 positions match TRBD2. CDR1 is SGHTA, CDR2 FQGNSA, per germline. This CDR3 has 16 amino acids. Losses at the gene ends were 1 base for V and 2 bases for J; bases not matched to a gene: 5. Here the CDR3 reads CASSLGPSGGTYEQYF. The DNA for the CDR3 is TGTGCCAGCAGCTTAGGTCCTAGCGGGGGAACCTACGAGCAGTACTTC. Full variable domain (outside the CDR3, taken from reference TRBV7-2 and TRBJ2-7): GAGVSQSPSNKVTEKGKDVELRCDPISGHTALYWYRQSLGQGLEFLIYFQGNSAPDKSGLPSDRFSAERTGGSVSTLTIQRTQQEDSAVYLCASSLGPSGGTYEQYFGPGTRLTVT.

The rearrangement joins TRBV25-1 to TRBJ2-3; D is ambiguous. Germline assignment: CDR1 MGHDK and CDR2 SYGVNS. V lost 1 base, J lost 7 bases, and 12 bases lay in between. CDR3 size: 14 residues. The CDR3 DNA reads TGTGCCAGCAGTGAATTAGGTAGTCCGTATACGCAGTATTTT. Its protein is CASSELGSPYTQYF. Using reference TRBV25-1 and TRBJ2-3 for the parts outside the CDR3, the full variable domain is EADIYQTPRYLVIGTGKKITLECSQTMGHDKMYWYQQDPGMELHLIHYSYGVNSTEKGDLSSESTVSRIRTEHFPLTLESARPSHTSQYLCASSELGSPYTQYFGPGTRLTVL.

The table lists this clone with a count of one. This chain uses TRBV10-3 with TRBJ1-5; D ambiguous. Deletions cut 7 bases from V and 4 bases from J, with 11 bases between. The CDR3 totals 13 residues. Per germline, CDR1 ENHRY and CDR2 SYGVKD. CDR3 DNA sequence: TGTGCCATCACCGAGGGAGAGAATCAGCCCCAGCATTTT. Its translation is CAITEGENQPQHF.

In its sample, this clone was seen once. This rearrangement joins TRBV5-1 to TRBJ2-7, with no clear D. This CDR3 spans 13 amino acids. Germline V gives CDR1 SGHRS, CDR2 YFSETQ. V was clipped by 2 bases and J by 1 base, with 7 bases between them. CDR3 amino acids: CASSLPQSYEQYF. In DNA form, the CDR3 reads TGCGCCAGCAGCTTACCCCAATCCTACGAGCAGTACTTC.

The genes are TRBV12-5 and TRBJ1-2, with no clear D. Deletions cut 0 bases from V and 8 bases from J, with 7 bases between. The CDR3 contains 12 residues. Germline loops: CDR1 LGHNT, CDR2 FRNRAP. The CDR3, as DNA: TGTGCTAGTGGTTTGGTAAACTGGGGCTACACCTTC. Translation: CASGLVNWGYTF. The entire variable domain, with the rest obtained from reference TRBV12-5 and TRBJ1-2, is as follows: DARVTQTPRHKVTEMGQEVTMRCQPILGHNTVFWYRQTMMQGLELLAYFRNRAPLDDSGMPKDRFSAEMPDATLATLKIQPSEPRDSAVYFCASGLVNWGYTFGSGTRLTVV.

Note on this clone: A read error may produce the germline difference seen at one junction end. V usage is TRBV29-1 and J usage is TRBJ1-2; 10 nucleotides line up with TRBD1. CDR1 and CDR2 from the germline V gene are SQVTM and ANQGSEA. The CDR3 length is 17 residues. The CDR3 loop is CSVKEVPGQGRYYGYTF. The CDR3 DNA sequence: TGCAGCGTTAAAGAAGTCCCGGGACAGGGGAGGTACTATGGCTACACCTTC.

The chain is built from TRBV5-4 and TRBJ1-2, with 9 bases aligning to TRBD1. V was pared by 3 bases and J by 4 bases, with 7 bases of the junction left unmatched. CDR3 size: 15 residues. Germline V gives CDR1 SGHNT, CDR2 YYREEE (reference sequence). The CDR3 region is CASSYAGTGFYGYTF. In nucleotides, the CDR3 is TGTGCCAGCAGCTACGCCGGGACAGGGTTCTATGGCTACACCTTC.

The chain recombines TRBV18 with TRBJ2-1, with a tentative D call TRBD1 (6 bases). This CDR3 is built from 16 residues. CDR1 is KGHSH and CDR2 is LQKENI in the germline V gene. V gave up 3 bases and J gave up 4 bases, with 16 bases separating them. The CDR3 DNA sequence: TGTGCCAGCTCACCTTATACGCAACAGGGATACAATGAGCAGTTCTTC. It translates to CASSPYTQQGYNEQFF.

The rearrangement uses TRBV5-6 and TRBJ2-3, with TRBD2 matching 9 bases. The CDR3 runs to 15 residues. CDR1 and CDR2 from the germline V gene are SGHDT and YYEEEE. With V trimmed by 3 bases and J by 2 bases, 4 bases remained unmatched. Here the CDR3 DNA reads TGTGCCAGCAGCTATAGCGGGGGCGACACAGATACGCAGTATTTT. This encodes CASSYSGGDTDTQYF. Using reference TRBV5-6 and TRBJ2-3 for the parts outside the CDR3, the full variable domain is DAGVTQSPTHLIKTRGQQVTLRCSPKSGHDTVSWYQQALGQGPQFIFQYYEEEERQRGNFPDRFSGHQFPNYSSELNVNALLLGDSALYLCASSYSGGDTDTQYFGPGTRLTVL.

This chain connects TRBV20-1 to TRBJ2-1, with TRBD1 matching over 8 bases. Trimming took 5 bases from V and 10 from J; bases not matched to a gene: 4. CDR1 DFQATT and CDR2 SNEGSKA come from the germline V gene (reference sequence). The length of the CDR3 is 11 residues. CDR3 DNA: TGCAGTGCTTATACAGGGGGGGAGCAGTTCTTC. Protein product: CSAYTGGEQFF.

V is TRBV4-1 and J is TRBJ1-2, with a weak D call TRBD1 (6 bases). V was shortened by 4 bases and J by 8 bases, with 17 bases between the two germline ends. CDR3 length: 14 residues. Germline CDR1 is MGHRA and CDR2 is YSYEKL. This chain's CDR3 is CASSPAGGTKGYTF. In DNA form, the CDR3 reads TGCGCCAGCAGCCCGGCGGGGGGGACAAAAGGCTACACCTTC.

The V gene is TRBV4-2, the J gene TRBJ2-3, with D possibly being TRBD1 (5 bases). Trimming pared 0 bases from V and 4 bases from J, leaving 8 bases between. Germline V gene sequence: CDR1 LGHNA, CDR2 YNFKEQ. The CDR3 has 14 residues. In DNA, the CDR3 is TGTGCCAGCAGCCAAGAGCAGGGTGCAGATACGCAGTATTTT. Protein: CASSQEQGADTQYF.

The chain is built from TRBV10-2 and TRBJ2-7; 7 bases line up with TRBD1. Germline V gene data show CDR1 as WSHSY and CDR2 as SAAADI. This CDR3 contains 14 residues. Unmatched junction bases numbered 6, after V lost 6 bases and J lost 1 base. The CDR3 sequence: CASRVPGQSYEQYF. The CDR3 bases are TGCGCCAGCAGAGTACCGGGACAGTCCTACGAGCAGTACTTC.

This chain links TRBV2 with TRBJ1-1, with D maybe TRBD1 (6 bases). The germline V gene encodes CDR1 SNHLY and CDR2 FYNNEI. The CDR3 covers 18 residues. Trimming stripped 7 bases from V and 1 base from J, with 25 bases between. CDR3 DNA: TGTGCCAGCATCAAAGGGGGATCCAAGAGTTCAACGAACACTGAAGCTTTCTTT. Residues: CASIKGGSKSSTNTEAFF.

The V and J genes are TRBV19 and TRBJ2-4, with D unresolved. The germline V and J ends were trimmed by 3 bases and 0 bases, with 12 bases remaining between them. The CDR3 loop spans 16 amino acids. Germline values: CDR1 LNHDA, CDR2 SQIVND (reference sequence). CDR3 loop: CASSIVAVGAKNIQYF. CDR3 DNA sequence: TGTGCCAGTAGTATTGTGGCGGTGGGAGCCAAAAACATTCAGTACTTC.

This clone has just one count. In the same sample, other DNA sequences code for this CDR3. The gene calls are TRBV2 and TRBJ1-1; no definite D call. The CDR3 spans 13 residues. The ends were cut back, 6 bases at V and 2 bases at J, with 10 bases in the middle. CDR1 and CDR2 from the germline V gene are SNHLY and FYNNEI. CDR3 protein: CASRIRANTEAFF. CDR3 nucleotides: TGTGCCAGCAGGATCCGCGCCAACACTGAAGCTTTCTTT.